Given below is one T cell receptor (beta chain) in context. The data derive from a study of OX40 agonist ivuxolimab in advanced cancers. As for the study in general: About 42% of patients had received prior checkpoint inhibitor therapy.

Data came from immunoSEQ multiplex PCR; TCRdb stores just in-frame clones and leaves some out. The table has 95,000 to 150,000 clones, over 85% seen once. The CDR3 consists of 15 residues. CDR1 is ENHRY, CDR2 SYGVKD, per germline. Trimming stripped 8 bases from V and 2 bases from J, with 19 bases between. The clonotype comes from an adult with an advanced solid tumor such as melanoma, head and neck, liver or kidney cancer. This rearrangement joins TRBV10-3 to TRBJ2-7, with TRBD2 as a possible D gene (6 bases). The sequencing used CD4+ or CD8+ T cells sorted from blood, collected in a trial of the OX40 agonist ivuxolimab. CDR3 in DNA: TGTGCCATCGGGGGTGGGGACTCTATAACCTACGAGCAGTACTTC. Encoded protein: CAIGGGDSITYEQYF.